A selection of T cell receptor beta chains follows, all from one sample in a study of blood T cells in healthy people across ages. TCRdb analysed the 5' RACE reads with MiXCR anew, one entry per CDR3 protein. The repertoire has over 450,000 distinct CDR3 sequences, about 25% of them found once; the top ten carry just under 9%. The same data also contributed to another study, on T cells of mothers and their children.

Specimen: blood. These receptors came from a boy younger than 18 in good health. CDR3s include the opening cysteine and the closing phenylalanine or tryptophan. The D gene is left open where the match is weak. The size of a clone is reported for some rows only, either as once, few or many, or as a class for expanded clones.

V gene,D gene,J gene,clone size,CDR3 protein,CDR3 DNA
TRBV4-2,NA,TRBJ1-3,NA,CASSQSYYGTLAGNTIYF,TGTGCCAGCAGCCAATCTTACTACGGGACCCTGGCTGGAAACACCATATATTTT
TRBV28,NA,TRBJ1-6,NA,CASSPAAGLSPLHF,TGTGCCAGCAGTCCTGCTGCAGGGCTATCACCCCTCCACTTT
TRBV7-9,NA,TRBJ1-4,few,CASSSDSNEKLFF,TGTGCCAGCAGCTCGGACAGCAATGAAAAACTGTTTTTT
TRBV21-1,NA,TRBJ1-2,NA,CATQPGGNGYTF,TGTGCCACCCAGCCAGGGGGCAACGGCTACACCTTC
TRBV29-1,NA,TRBJ1-3,NA,CSVGAVGAGNTIYF,TGCAGCGTTGGGGCGGTTGGGGCTGGAAACACCATATATTTT
TRBV11-1,NA,TRBJ2-1,NA,CASSKLAASYNEQFF,TGTGCCAGCAGCAAACTAGCCGCAAGCTACAATGAGCAGTTCTTC
TRBV7-8,TRBD1,TRBJ2-5,few,CASSETGTGLSYGQYF,TGTGCCAGCAGCGAAACCGGGACAGGGCTTTCCTACGGGCAGTACTTC
TRBV28,TRBD1,TRBJ1-1,NA,CASSLATGVNTEAFF,TGTGCCAGCAGTTTAGCTACAGGGGTGAACACTGAAGCTTTCTTT
TRBV20-1,TRBD2,TRBJ2-1,few,CSARDIGGSNSYNEQFF,TGCAGTGCTAGAGATATTGGCGGGAGTAACTCCTACAATGAGCAGTTCTTC
TRBV20-1,NA,TRBJ2-5,NA,CSVRAGTEKETQYF,TGCAGTGTTCGTGCCGGGACGGAGAAAGAGACCCAGTACTTC
TRBV4-3,NA,TRBJ2-5,NA,CASSQGTGRGGETQYF,TGCGCCAGCAGCCAAGGAACAGGACGAGGGGGGGAGACCCAGTACTTC
TRBV5-1,TRBD1,TRBJ2-7,NA,CASSFTGTDRSYEQYF,TGCGCCAGCAGCTTTACGGGGACAGATCGTTCCTACGAGCAGTACTTC
TRBV27,NA,TRBJ2-7,few,CASSLRDTFSYEQYF,TGTGCCAGCAGTTTAAGGGACACCTTCTCCTACGAGCAGTACTTC
TRBV7-2,NA,TRBJ2-2,NA,CASSLGLNTGELFF,TGTGCCAGCAGTTTAGGACTAAACACCGGGGAGCTGTTTTTT
TRBV11-1,TRBD2,TRBJ2-1,NA,CASSLDAGAVYTEQFF,TGTGCCAGCAGCTTAGACGCGGGAGCTGTTTATACTGAGCAGTTCTTC
TRBV7-9,NA,TRBJ2-1,few,CASSPGLPGEFF,TGTGCCAGCAGCCCAGGACTGCCTGGGGAGTTCTTC
TRBV2,TRBD1,TRBJ1-3,few,CASAQDRINGNTIYF,TGTGCCAGCGCTCAGGACAGGATCAATGGAAACACCATATATTTT
TRBV2,NA,TRBJ1-2,NA,CAIQDSNYGYTF,TGTGCCATCCAGGACAGCAACTATGGCTACACCTTC